The clone carrying this TCR beta chain was seen a few times. Its antigen remains unidentified. The data originate from a study of identical twins. The study, taken as a whole, reports: The more abundant beta clonotypes in cord blood had fewer insertions, and memory repertoires did not show this.

TCRdb reprocessed the 5' RACE reads with MiXCR, giving one entry per CDR3 protein. The sample consists of about 530,000 distinct CDR3 sequences, around 20% of them appearing once. There are 14 residues in the CDR3. The germline V and J ends were trimmed by 7 bases and 7 bases, with 20 bases remaining between them. The germline CDR1 and CDR2 sequences are MNHEY and SMNVEV (reference sequence). These data were also reused for a study on yellow fever vaccine responses in identical twins.

The sequence came from a woman younger than 35 in good health. Material for sequencing was CD4+ T cells sorted from blood. The chain employs TRBV27 and TRBJ2-7; possible D gene TRBD2, 7 bases. The CDR3 reads CASKGGREAREQYF. The CDR3 region has the DNA TGTGCCAGCAAGGGGGGGAGGGAGGCCAGGGAGCAGTACTTC.